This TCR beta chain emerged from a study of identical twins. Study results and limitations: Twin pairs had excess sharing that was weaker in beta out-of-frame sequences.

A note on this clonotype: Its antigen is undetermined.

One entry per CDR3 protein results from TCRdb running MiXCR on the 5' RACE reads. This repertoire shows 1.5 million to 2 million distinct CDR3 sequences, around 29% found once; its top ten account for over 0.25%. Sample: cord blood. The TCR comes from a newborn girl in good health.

The CDR3 DNA follows: TGTGCCAGCAGCCAATCGAGCATATTGAACACTGAAGCTTTCTTT. Its protein is CASSQSSILNTEAFF. This chain joins TRBV16 and TRBJ1-1; unclear D gene. The germline CDR1 and CDR2 sequences are KGHSY and FQNENV. V lost 0 bases, J lost 0 bases, and 8 bases lay in between. The CDR3 runs to 15 residues.